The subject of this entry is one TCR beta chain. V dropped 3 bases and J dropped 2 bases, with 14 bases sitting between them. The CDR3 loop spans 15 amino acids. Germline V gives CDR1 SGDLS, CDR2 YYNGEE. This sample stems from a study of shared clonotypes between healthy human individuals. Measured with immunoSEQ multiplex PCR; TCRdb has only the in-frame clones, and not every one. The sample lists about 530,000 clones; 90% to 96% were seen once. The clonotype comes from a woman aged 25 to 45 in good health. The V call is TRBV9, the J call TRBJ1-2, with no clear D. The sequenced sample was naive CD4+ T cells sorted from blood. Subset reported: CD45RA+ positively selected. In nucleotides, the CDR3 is TGTGCCAGCAGCGAGGGTTTTGGGCAGAACTATGGCTACACCTTC. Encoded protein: CASSEGFGQNYGYTF.